A selection of T cell receptor beta chains follows, all from one sample in a study of prognosis after radiotherapy for stage I lung cancer. TCRdb analysed the multiplex PCR reads with MiXCR anew, one entry per CDR3 protein. The top ten hold roughly 26% of the sample, which has approximately 35,000 distinct CDR3 sequences, around 30% seen once. The specimen was PBMCs, collected before or after stereotactic body radiation therapy (not recorded which). The receptors stem from a donor aged 50 or older with non-small cell lung cancer. The CDR3 runs from the conserved cysteine through the conserved F or W. A D gene is named only where the DNA matches it firmly. Only some rows state a clone size, as once, few, many or a class for expanded clones.

d_gene	v_gene	abundance	j_gene	CDR3aa	CDR3nt
TRBD1	TRBV7-9	many	TRBJ2-5	CASSLEGAAGTQYF	TGTGCCAGCAGCTTAGAGGGGGCCGCCGGGACCCAGTACTTC
-	TRBV6-1	-	TRBJ1-5	CASRRKGRNQPQHF	TGTGCCAGCAGGCGGAAAGGGAGAAATCAGCCCCAGCATTTT
-	TRBV6-2/TRBV6-3	-	TRBJ2-7	CASRKYDRCLTYEQYF	TGTGCCAGCAGAAAATACGACAGGTGTCTTACCTACGAGCAGTACTTC
TRBD1	TRBV6-2/TRBV6-3	once	TRBJ1-3	CASSMQAGGAGNTIYF	TGTGCCAGCAGTATGCAGGCAGGGGGCGCTGGGAACACCATATATTTT
-	TRBV29-1	many	TRBJ1-1	CSVEGRDRPEAFF	TGCAGCGTTGAAGGCAGGGATAGACCTGAAGCTTTCTTT
-	TRBV5-1	many	TRBJ2-5	CASSLATETQYF	TGCGCCAGCAGCTTGGCCACAGAGACCCAGTACTTC
TRBD1	TRBV4-1	many	TRBJ2-3	CASSQGQGDTQYF	TGCGCCAGCAGCCAAGGACAGGGAGATACGCAGTATTTT
-	TRBV6-1	many	TRBJ1-4	CASSPPGTLGKKLFF	TGTGCCAGCAGTCCACCCGGAACGCTTGGGAAAAAACTGTTTTTT
TRBD2	TRBV27	-	TRBJ2-1	CASSSLGTIGGRSSYNEQFF	TGTGCCAGTAGTTCCTTAGGGACTATCGGGGGAAGAAGCTCCTACAATGAGCAGTTCTTC
TRBD1	TRBV2	many	TRBJ1-4	CASSEGQGGEKLFF	TGTGCCAGCAGTGAGGGACAGGGAGGTGAAAAACTGTTTTTT
TRBD2	TRBV20-1	many	TRBJ2-3	CSARGSSGGVEDTQYF	TGCAGTGCTAGAGGCAGTAGCGGGGGGGTAGAAGATACGCAGTATTTT
TRBD1	TRBV3-1	many	TRBJ1-1	CASSRKTGGNTEAFF	TGTGCCAGCAGCCGAAAGACAGGGGGCAACACTGAAGCTTTCTTT
-	TRBV9	-	TRBJ1-1	CASIRGPKTEAFF	TGTGCCAGCATCCGGGGGCCGAAAACTGAAGCTTTCTTT
-	TRBV6-2/TRBV6-3	-	TRBJ2-6	CASSSRVRGANFLTF	TGTGCCAGCAGTTCCAGGGTGCGAGGGGCCAACTTCCTGACTTTC
-	TRBV6-1	many	TRBJ1-5	CASQMVGIGDQPQHF	TGTGCCTCCCAAATGGTAGGAATTGGGGATCAGCCCCAGCATTTT
-	TRBV20-1	many	TRBJ1-4	CSLVGVGEKLFF	TGCAGTTTAGTCGGGGTAGGCGAAAAACTGTTTTTT
-	TRBV20-1	many	TRBJ1-2	CSARSPTETNYGYTF	TGCAGTGCTAGATCTCCTACAGAGACTAACTATGGCTACACCTTC